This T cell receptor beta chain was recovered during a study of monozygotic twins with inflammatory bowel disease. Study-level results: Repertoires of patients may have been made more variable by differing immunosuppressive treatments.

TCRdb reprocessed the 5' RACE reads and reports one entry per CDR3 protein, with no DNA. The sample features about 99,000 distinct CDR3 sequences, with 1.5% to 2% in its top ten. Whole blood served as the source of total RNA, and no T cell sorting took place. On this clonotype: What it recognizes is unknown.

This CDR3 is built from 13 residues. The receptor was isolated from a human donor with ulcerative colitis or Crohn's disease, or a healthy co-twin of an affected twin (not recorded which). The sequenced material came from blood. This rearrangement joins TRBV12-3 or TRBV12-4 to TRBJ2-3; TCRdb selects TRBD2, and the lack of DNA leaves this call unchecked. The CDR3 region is CASREAGTDTQYF.